Reported below is one TCR beta chain. The antigen remains undetermined. The V gene's germline CDR1 is SGDLS and CDR2 YYNGEE. CDR3 length: 12 amino acids. V lost 2 bases and J lost 8; bases outside the gene matches: 3. This record comes from a study of cytomegalovirus exposure and HLA in healthy donors. Notes on the study in general: The listing of roughly 160 TCR beta chains classed them as cytomegalovirus-associated. It was confirmed in vitro that a few of the CMV-associated chains were specific for CMV antigens.

Repertoires were generated with immunoSEQ multiplex PCR, while TCRdb's copy carries only in-frame clones and drops some. The repertoire holds fewer than 200,000 clones, with 95% to 97% as singletons. This chain uses TRBV9 with TRBJ1-2, with 7 bases fitting TRBD1. The sequenced material came from PBMCs. This receptor was identified in a woman younger than 35 in good health and CMV-seronegative. CDR3 amino acids: CASSVAGGGYTF. DNA for the CDR3: TGTGCCAGCAGCGTGGCAGGGGGAGGCTACACCTTC.